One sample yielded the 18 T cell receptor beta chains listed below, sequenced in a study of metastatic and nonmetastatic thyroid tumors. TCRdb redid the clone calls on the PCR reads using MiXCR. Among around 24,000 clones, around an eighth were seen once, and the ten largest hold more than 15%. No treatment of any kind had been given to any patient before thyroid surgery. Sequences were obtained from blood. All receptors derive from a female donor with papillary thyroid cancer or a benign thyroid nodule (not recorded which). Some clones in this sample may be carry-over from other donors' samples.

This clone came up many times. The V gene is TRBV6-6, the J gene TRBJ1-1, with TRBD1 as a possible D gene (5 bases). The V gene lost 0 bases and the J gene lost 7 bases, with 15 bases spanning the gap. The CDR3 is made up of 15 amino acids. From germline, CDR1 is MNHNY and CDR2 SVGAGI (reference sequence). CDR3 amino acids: CASSYSQGGRVEAFF. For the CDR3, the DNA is TGTGCCAGCAGTTACTCGCAGGGTGGGAGAGTTGAAGCTTTCTTT.

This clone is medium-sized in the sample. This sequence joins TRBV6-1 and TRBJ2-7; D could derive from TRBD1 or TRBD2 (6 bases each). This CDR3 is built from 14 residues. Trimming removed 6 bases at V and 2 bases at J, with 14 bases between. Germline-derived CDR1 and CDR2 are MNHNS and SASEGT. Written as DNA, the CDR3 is TGTGCCAGCAGAGGGGGGCGGCTCACCTACGAGCAGTACTTC. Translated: CASRGGRLTYEQYF.

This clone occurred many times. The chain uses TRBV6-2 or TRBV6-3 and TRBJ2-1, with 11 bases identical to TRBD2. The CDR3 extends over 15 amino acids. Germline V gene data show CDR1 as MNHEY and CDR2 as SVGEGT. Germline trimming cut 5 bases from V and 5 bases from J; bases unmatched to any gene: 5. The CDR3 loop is CASSPSGGTHNEQFF. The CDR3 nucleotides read TGTGCCAGCAGTCCTAGCGGGGGGACCCACAATGAGCAGTTCTTC.

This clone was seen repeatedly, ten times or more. CDR3 bases: TGTGCCAGCAGGGTACAGGGATTAGACGAGCAGTACTTC. Translated: CASRVQGLDEQYF. This sequence joins TRBV6-1 and TRBJ2-7; TRBD1 might be the D (6 bases). V was cut by 6 bases and J by 5 bases, with 14 bases left in between. The CDR3 length is 13 residues. Germline V gene lookup returns CDR1 MNHNS and CDR2 SASEGT.

The CDR3 sequence is CASRPTGTNYGYTF. For the CDR3, the DNA is TGTGCCAGCAGGCCGACAGGGACCAACTATGGCTACACCTTC. This chain links TRBV6-1 with TRBJ1-2; 7 bases align to TRBD1. This CDR3 spans 14 amino acids. Germline V gene sequence: CDR1 MNHNS, CDR2 SASEGT. With V trimmed by 6 bases and J by 2 bases, 6 bases remained unmatched.

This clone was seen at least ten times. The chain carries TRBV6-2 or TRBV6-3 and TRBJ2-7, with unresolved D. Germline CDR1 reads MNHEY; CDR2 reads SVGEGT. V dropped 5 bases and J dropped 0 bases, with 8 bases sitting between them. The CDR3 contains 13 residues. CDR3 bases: TGTGCCAGCAGTCAGCGTAACTCCTACGAGCAGTACTTC. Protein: CASSQRNSYEQYF.

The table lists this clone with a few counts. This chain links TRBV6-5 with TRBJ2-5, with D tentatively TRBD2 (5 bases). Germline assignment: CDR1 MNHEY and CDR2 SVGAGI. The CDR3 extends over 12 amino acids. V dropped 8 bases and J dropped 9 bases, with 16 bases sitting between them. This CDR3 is CASSTTVVAQYF. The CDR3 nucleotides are TGTGCCAGCTCGACTACCGTCGTGGCCCAGTACTTC.

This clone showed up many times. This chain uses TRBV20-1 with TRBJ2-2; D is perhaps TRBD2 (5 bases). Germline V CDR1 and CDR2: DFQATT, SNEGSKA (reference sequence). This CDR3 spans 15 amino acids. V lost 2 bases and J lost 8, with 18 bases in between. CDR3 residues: CSARLPTRARGELFF. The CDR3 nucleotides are TGCAGTGCTAGATTGCCTACTAGGGCTAGGGGGGAGCTGTTTTTT.

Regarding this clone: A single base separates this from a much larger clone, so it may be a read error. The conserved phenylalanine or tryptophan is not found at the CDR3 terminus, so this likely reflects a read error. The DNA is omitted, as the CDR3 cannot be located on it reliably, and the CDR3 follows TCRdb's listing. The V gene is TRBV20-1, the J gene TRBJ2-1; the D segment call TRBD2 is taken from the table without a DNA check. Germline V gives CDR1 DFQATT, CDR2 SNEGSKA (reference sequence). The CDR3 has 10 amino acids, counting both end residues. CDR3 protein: CSPWWGGRAT.

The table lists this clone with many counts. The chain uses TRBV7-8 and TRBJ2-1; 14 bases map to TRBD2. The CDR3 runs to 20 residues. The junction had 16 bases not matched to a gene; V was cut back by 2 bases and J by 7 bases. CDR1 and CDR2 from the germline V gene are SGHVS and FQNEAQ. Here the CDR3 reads CASSLYRDSGTSGRDNEQFF. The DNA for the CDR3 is TGTGCCAGCAGCTTATACCGGGACAGCGGGACTAGCGGGAGAGATAATGAGCAGTTCTTC.

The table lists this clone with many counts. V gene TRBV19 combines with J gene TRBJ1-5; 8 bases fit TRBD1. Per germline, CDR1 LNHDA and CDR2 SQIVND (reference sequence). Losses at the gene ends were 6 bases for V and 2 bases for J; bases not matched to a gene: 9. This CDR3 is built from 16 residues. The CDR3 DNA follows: TGTGCCAGTAGCAGAGATTCAGGGGGCGGCAATCAGCCCCAGCATTTT. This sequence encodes CASSRDSGGGNQPQHF. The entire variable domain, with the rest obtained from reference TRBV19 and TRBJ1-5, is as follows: DGGITQSPKYLFRKEGQNVTLSCEQNLNHDAMYWYRQDPGQGLRLIYYSQIVNDFQKGDIAEGYSVSREKKESFPLTVTSAQKNPTAFYLCASSRDSGGGNQPQHFGDGTRLSIL.

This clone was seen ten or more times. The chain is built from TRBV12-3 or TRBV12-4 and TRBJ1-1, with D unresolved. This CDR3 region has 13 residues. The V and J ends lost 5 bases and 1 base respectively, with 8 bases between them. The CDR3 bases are TGTGCCAGCAGTGGGCAACAGAACACTGAAGCTTTCTTT. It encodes CASSGQQNTEAFF.

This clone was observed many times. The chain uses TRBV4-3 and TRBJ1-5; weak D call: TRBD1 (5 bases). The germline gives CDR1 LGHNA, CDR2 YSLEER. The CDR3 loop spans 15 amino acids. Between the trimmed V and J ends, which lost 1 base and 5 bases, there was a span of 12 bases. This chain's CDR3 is CASSQAFGGYQPQHF. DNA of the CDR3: TGCGCCAGCAGCCAAGCCTTCGGGGGATATCAGCCCCAGCATTTT.

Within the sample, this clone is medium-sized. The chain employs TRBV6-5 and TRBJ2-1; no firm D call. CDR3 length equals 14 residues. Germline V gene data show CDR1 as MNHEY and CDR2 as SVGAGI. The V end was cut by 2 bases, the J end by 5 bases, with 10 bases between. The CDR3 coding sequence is TGTGCCAGCAGTTACGGCGCCCTCAACAATGAGCAGTTCTTC. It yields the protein CASSYGALNNEQFF.

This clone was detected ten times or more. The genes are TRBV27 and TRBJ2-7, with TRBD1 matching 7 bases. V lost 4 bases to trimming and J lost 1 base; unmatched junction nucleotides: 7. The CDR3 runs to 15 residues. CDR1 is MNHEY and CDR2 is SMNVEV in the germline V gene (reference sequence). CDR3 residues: CASSSDRGQSYEQYF. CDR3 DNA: TGTGCCAGCAGTTCGGATAGGGGGCAATCCTACGAGCAGTACTTC.

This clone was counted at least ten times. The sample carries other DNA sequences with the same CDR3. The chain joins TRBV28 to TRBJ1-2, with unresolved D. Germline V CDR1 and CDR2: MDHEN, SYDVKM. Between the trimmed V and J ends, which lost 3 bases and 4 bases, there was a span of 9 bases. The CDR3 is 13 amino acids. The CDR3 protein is CASSLEGPYGYTF. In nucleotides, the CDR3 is TGTGCCAGCAGTTTGGAAGGGCCCTATGGCTACACCTTC.

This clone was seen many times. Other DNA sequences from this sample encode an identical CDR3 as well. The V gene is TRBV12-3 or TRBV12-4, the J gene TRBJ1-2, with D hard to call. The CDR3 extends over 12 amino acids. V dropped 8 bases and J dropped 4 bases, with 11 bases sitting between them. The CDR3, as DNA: TGTGCCAGCTCCGCCGTGAGCTATGGCTACACCTTC. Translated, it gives CASSAVSYGYTF.

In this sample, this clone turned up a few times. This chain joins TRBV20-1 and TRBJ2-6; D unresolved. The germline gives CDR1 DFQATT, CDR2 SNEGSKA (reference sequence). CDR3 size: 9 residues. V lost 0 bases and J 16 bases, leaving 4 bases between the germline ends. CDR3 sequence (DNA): TGCAGTGCTAGAGATAGGCTGACTTTC. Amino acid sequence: CSARDRLTF.